Listed below are T cell receptor beta chains from one sample, sequenced in a study of T cell repertoires in cytomegalovirus infection. TCRdb ran MiXCR on the reads and lists one entry per CDR3 protein. The table includes roughly 250,000 distinct CDR3 sequences, 9% to 15% detected once. The sample taken for sequencing was PBMCs. The receptors were sampled from a human donor in good health (CMV status not recorded). Some clones in this sample may be carry-over from other donors' samples. The CDR3 runs from the conserved cysteine through the conserved F or W. Each record gives: D gene, V gene, clone size, J gene, CDR3 protein, CDR3 DNA. The D gene is left open where the match is weak. The size field is filled for only some rows; it gives once, few, many or a size class.

TRBD1,TRBV7-8,many,TRBJ1-4,CASSPRQGVTNEKLFF,TGTGCCAGCAGTCCCCGACAGGGGGTAACTAATGAAAAACTGTTTTTT
NA,TRBV2,many,TRBJ1-1,CASSVDGVISEAFF,TGTGCCAGCAGTGTCGACGGAGTAATCTCTGAAGCTTTCTTT
NA,TRBV9,NA,TRBJ1-5,CASSLGANSNQPQHF,TGTGCCAGCAGCTTGGGGGCCAATAGCAATCAGCCCCAGCATTTT
TRBD2,TRBV7-2,few,TRBJ2-1,CASSPRTSGGATEQFF,TGTGCCAGCAGCCCAAGGACTAGCGGGGGGGCCACGGAGCAGTTCTTC
NA,TRBV7-2,many,TRBJ2-5,CASSLSGTDQETQYF,TGTGCCAGCAGCTTATCAGGGACGGACCAAGAGACCCAGTACTTC
TRBD1,TRBV18,few,TRBJ2-6,CASSPVGQGRGANVLTF,TGTGCCAGCTCACCAGTCGGACAGGGACGTGGGGCCAACGTCCTGACTTTC
NA,TRBV6-5,NA,TRBJ2-3,CASRGQRTSTDTQYF,TGTGCCAGCAGAGGGCAGCGGACTAGCACAGATACGCAGTATTTT
NA,TRBV7-2,many,TRBJ2-5,CASSQTGVQETQYF,TGTGCCAGCAGCCAAACAGGCGTCCAAGAGACCCAGTACTTC
TRBD1,TRBV7-2,many,TRBJ1-2,CASSGGTGYRNGYTF,TGTGCCAGCAGCGGCGGGACAGGGTATCGAAATGGCTACACCTTC
NA,TRBV7-3,many,TRBJ2-4,CASSVKSGERPKNIQYF,TGTGCCAGCAGCGTAAAATCAGGGGAGAGGCCCAAAAACATTCAGTACTTC
TRBD2,TRBV20-1,many,TRBJ2-7,CSARSQREYYEQYF,TGCAGTGCTAGAAGCCAGCGGGAGTACTACGAGCAGTACTTC
NA,TRBV28,many,TRBJ2-1,CASSLRETWNEQFF,TGTGCCAGCAGTTTACGAGAAACTTGGAATGAGCAGTTCTTC
NA,TRBV12-3/TRBV12-4,NA,TRBJ2-3,CASSQGGYTQYF,TGTGCCAGCAGCCAAGGGGGATATACGCAGTATTTT
TRBD2,TRBV7-3,few,TRBJ2-2,CASSSLAGVNTGELFF,TGTGCCAGCAGCTCTCTAGCGGGGGTGAACACCGGGGAGCTGTTTTTT
NA,TRBV14,few,TRBJ2-1,CASSHSDSYSYNEQFF,TGTGCCAGCAGCCATTCTGACTCCTACTCCTACAATGAGCAGTTCTTC
NA,TRBV5-1,NA,TRBJ2-1,CASSRGLGGDEQFF,TGCGCCAGCAGCCGGGGACTAGGGGGCGATGAGCAGTTCTTC
TRBD1,TRBV7-2,many,TRBJ1-2,CASSSIGTASNYGYTF,TGTGCCAGCAGCTCAATCGGGACAGCCTCTAACTATGGCTACACCTTC
NA,TRBV7-2,many,TRBJ1-2,CASRPSGRWGYTF,TGTGCCAGCAGACCCTCCGGACGCTGGGGCTACACCTTC
TRBD1,TRBV20-1,NA,TRBJ2-7,CSARGDSEQYF,TGCAGTGCTAGGGGGGACAGCGAGCAGTACTTC
NA,TRBV9,few,TRBJ1-2,CASRYFTQGDGYTF,TGTGCCAGCAGATATTTCACCCAGGGAGATGGCTACACCTTC
NA,TRBV6-1,many,TRBJ1-5,CASSWDVSNQPQHF,TGTGCCAGCAGTTGGGACGTAAGCAATCAGCCCCAGCATTTT
TRBD1,TRBV7-2,many,TRBJ2-6,CASRPGTGRPGANVLTF,TGTGCCAGCAGACCCGGGACAGGGAGGCCTGGGGCCAACGTCCTGACTTTC
TRBD1,TRBV19,many,TRBJ2-1,CASSSYRGLDYNEQFF,TGTGCCAGTAGTTCTTACAGGGGGCTCGACTACAATGAGCAGTTCTTC
NA,TRBV7-9,NA,TRBJ2-1,CASSSHRGLINEQFF,TGTGCCAGCAGCTCCCACAGGGGACTAATCAATGAGCAGTTCTTC
TRBD1,TRBV5-6,NA,TRBJ1-2,CASSSTGTGTNYGYTF,TGTGCCAGCAGCTCCACCGGGACAGGAACTAACTATGGCTACACCTTC
NA,TRBV6-6,many,TRBJ2-7,CASRPRVGIYEQYF,TGTGCCAGCAGGCCCCGGGTGGGGATCTACGAGCAGTACTTC
NA,TRBV10-3,NA,TRBJ1-5,CANSEDFRNQPQHF,TGTGCCAACAGTGAGGACTTTCGTAATCAGCCCCAGCATTTT
NA,TRBV7-2,many,TRBJ1-5,CASSLLVSNQPQHF,TGTGCCAGCAGCTTATTGGTCAGCAATCAGCCCCAGCATTTT
NA,TRBV28,many,TRBJ2-7,CASSSPPELEEQYF,TGTGCCAGCAGTTCCCCCCCTGAGCTCGAAGAGCAGTACTTC
NA,TRBV29-1,NA,TRBJ2-2,CSVGTAHTGELFF,TGCAGCGTTGGGACAGCCCACACCGGGGAGCTGTTTTTT
NA,TRBV7-2,many,TRBJ2-7,CASSLPPHEQYF,TGTGCCAGCAGCTTACCCCCACACGAGCAGTACTTC
NA,TRBV12-3/TRBV12-4,few,TRBJ2-2,CASSHQNTGELFF,TGTGCCAGCAGTCACCAAAACACCGGGGAGCTGTTTTTT
NA,TRBV30,few,TRBJ1-3,CAWSVQTATFSGNTIYF,TGTGCCTGGAGTGTACAGACGGCTACTTTCTCTGGAAACACCATATATTTT
TRBD1,TRBV12-3/TRBV12-4,NA,TRBJ1-2,CASRPRGAGGDYGYTF,TGTGCCAGCAGGCCGAGAGGGGCAGGGGGGGACTATGGCTACACCTTC
TRBD1,TRBV7-2,many,TRBJ1-2,CASSDRGPNYGYTF,TGTGCCAGCAGCGACAGGGGGCCTAACTATGGCTACACCTTC
NA,TRBV5-1,few,TRBJ1-1,CASSYDGNTEAFF,TGCGCCAGCAGCTATGACGGAAACACTGAAGCTTTCTTT
NA,TRBV7-2,many,TRBJ2-7,CASSLAREYEQYF,TGTGCCAGCAGCTTAGCCAGGGAGTACGAGCAGTACTTC
NA,TRBV7-9,many,TRBJ1-1,CASSLQLADTEAFF,TGTGCCAGCAGCCTCCAGTTGGCGGACACTGAAGCTTTCTTT
NA,TRBV20-1,NA,TRBJ2-1,CSAQGPASSYNEQFF,TGCAGTGCCCAAGGGCCGGCTAGCTCCTACAATGAGCAGTTCTTC
NA,TRBV6-2/TRBV6-3,many,TRBJ2-5,CASSGQIQETQYF,TGTGCCAGCAGCGGACAGATCCAAGAGACCCAGTACTTC
NA,TRBV19,many,TRBJ2-5,CASSPRRGKQETQYF,TGTGCCAGTAGTCCCCGCCGAGGGAAGCAAGAGACCCAGTACTTC
NA,TRBV29-1,NA,TRBJ2-7,CSVLGTYDSSYEQYF,TGCAGCGTCCTCGGGACTTACGATTCCTCCTACGAGCAGTACTTC
NA,TRBV6-2/TRBV6-3,many,TRBJ2-7,CASSTLRESYEQYF,TGTGCCAGCAGTACTCTCAGAGAGAGCTACGAGCAGTACTTC
TRBD2,TRBV19,few,TRBJ2-5,CASSIALAGRETQYF,TGTGCCAGTAGTATCGCACTAGCGGGAAGGGAGACCCAGTACTTC
TRBD2,TRBV6-1,many,TRBJ2-7,CASSATSGSRSYEQYF,TGTGCCAGCAGTGCGACTAGCGGGAGTAGGTCCTACGAGCAGTACTTC
NA,TRBV29-1,few,TRBJ2-3,CSVPRPTSTDTQYF,TGCAGCGTTCCCAGGCCAACTAGCACAGATACGCAGTATTTT
TRBD2,TRBV7-3,many,TRBJ2-3,CASSFSSGKVDTQYF,TGTGCCAGCAGCTTTAGTAGCGGGAAGGTAGATACGCAGTATTTT
NA,TRBV5-6,many,TRBJ2-1,CASSVLVRRGDEQFF,TGTGCCAGCAGCGTACTAGTCCGGAGGGGTGATGAGCAGTTCTTC
TRBD1,TRBV7-2,many,TRBJ2-7,CASSHDRGYEQYF,TGTGCCAGCAGTCATGACAGGGGCTACGAGCAGTACTTC
TRBD2,TRBV7-3,many,TRBJ2-2,CASSQGGGNTGELFF,TGTGCCAGCAGCCAAGGCGGGGGGAACACCGGGGAGCTGTTTTTT
NA,TRBV5-1,NA,TRBJ2-4,CASSNDRENIQYF,TGCGCCAGCAGCAACGACAGAGAAAACATTCAGTACTTC
TRBD1,TRBV7-2,many,TRBJ1-5,CASSITGDSNQPQHF,TGTGCCAGCAGCATAACAGGGGATAGCAATCAGCCCCAGCATTTT
NA,TRBV7-2,many,TRBJ1-5,CASSFGGQGAGQPQHF,TGTGCCAGCAGCTTTGGGGGGCAGGGAGCGGGACAGCCCCAGCATTTT
NA,TRBV6-2/TRBV6-3,many,TRBJ1-5,CASSYGSDQPQHF,TGTGCCAGCAGTTATGGCAGCGATCAGCCCCAGCATTTT
NA,TRBV2,few,TRBJ2-1,CASSEAGAQAYNEQFF,TGTGCCAGCAGTGAAGCAGGGGCTCAGGCTTACAATGAGCAGTTCTTC
NA,TRBV14,NA,TRBJ1-1,CASRTTDYTEAFF,TGTGCCAGCAGAACGACGGATTACACTGAAGCTTTCTTT
TRBD1,TRBV7-9,many,TRBJ1-5,CASSPPGTGNQPQHF,TGTGCCAGCAGCCCCCCCGGGACAGGGAATCAGCCCCAGCATTTT